Sequencing of this T cell receptor beta chain was carried out in a study of cytomegalovirus exposure and HLA in healthy donors. Study results and limitations: Of the V segments, some could not be distinguished, including TRBV6-2 and TRBV6-3, and were excluded. The study reported that TCR beta sequences accurately predicted HLA-A and HLA-B alleles in most subjects.

Regarding this clone: Antigen: not known.

This PCR relied on a set of 60 Vbeta primers and 13 Jbeta primers. Libraries were prepared by immunoSEQ multiplex PCR; TCRdb keeps only in-frame clonotypes and omits some of them. Altogether about 130,000 clones are present, 77% being singletons, with the ten largest covering around 13%. Germline CDR1 is SGHRS and CDR2 is YFSETQ. With V trimmed by 4 bases and J by 4 bases, 3 bases remained unmatched. The CDR3 is 13 residues long. This receptor was identified in a woman aged 40 to 50 in good health and CMV-seropositive. The rearrangement uses TRBV5-1 and TRBJ2-7; TRBD1 matches 9 bases. Sequences were obtained from PBMCs. The CDR3 reads CASSQGTGYEQYF. CDR3 DNA: TGCGCCAGCAGCCAAGGGACAGGGTACGAGCAGTACTTC.